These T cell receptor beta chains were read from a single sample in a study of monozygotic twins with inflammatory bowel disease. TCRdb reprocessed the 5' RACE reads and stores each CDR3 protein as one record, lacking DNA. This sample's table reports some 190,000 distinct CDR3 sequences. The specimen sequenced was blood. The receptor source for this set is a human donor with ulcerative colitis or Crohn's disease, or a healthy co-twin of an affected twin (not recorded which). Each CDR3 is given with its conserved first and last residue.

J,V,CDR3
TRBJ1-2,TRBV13,CASSLRSRVASSYGYTF
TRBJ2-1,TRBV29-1,CSVRQGHGEQFF
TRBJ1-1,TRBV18,CASSPRGQNTEAFF
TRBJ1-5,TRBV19,CASSIEDYSNQPQHF
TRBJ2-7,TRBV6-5,CASSFDPRTREQYF
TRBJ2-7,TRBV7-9,CASSSRRRADSYEQYF
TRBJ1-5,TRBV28,CASSLGGGGNQPQHF
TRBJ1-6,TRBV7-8,CASSLDGTRPLHF
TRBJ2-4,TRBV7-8,CASSVSGTAPNIQYF
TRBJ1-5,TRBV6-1,CASSQSAGIRPQHF
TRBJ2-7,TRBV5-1,CASSPLWVAGNDEQYF
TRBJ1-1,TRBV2,CASTDRVTEAFF
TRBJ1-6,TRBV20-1,CSALTGGSPLHF
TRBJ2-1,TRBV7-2,CASSLADYNEQFF
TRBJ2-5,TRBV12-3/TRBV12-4,CASSEGLSQETQYF
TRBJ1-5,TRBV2,CASTSQGRQNQPQHF
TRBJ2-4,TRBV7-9,CASSPWTGGAKNIQYF
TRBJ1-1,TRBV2,CASGMRANTEAFF
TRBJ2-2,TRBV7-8,CASSQSGTATGELFF
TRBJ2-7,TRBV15,CATSPRTGEHEQYF
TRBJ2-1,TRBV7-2,CASSPSAGSSYNEQFF
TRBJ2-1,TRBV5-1,CASSLAAGIINEQFF
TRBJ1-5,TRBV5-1,CASSFGQGQPQHF
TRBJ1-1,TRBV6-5,CASSFSTEAFF
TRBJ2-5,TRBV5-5,CASSFLRETQYF
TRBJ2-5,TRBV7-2,CASSLDSRKETQYF
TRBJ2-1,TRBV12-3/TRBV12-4,CATGLAGGFNEQFF
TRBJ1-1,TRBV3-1,CASSQEARVRTFF
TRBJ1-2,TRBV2,CASSQLTGGYGYTF
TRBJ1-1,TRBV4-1,CASSQFTPEVRNTEAFF
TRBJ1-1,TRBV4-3,CASSQEPGAGAFF
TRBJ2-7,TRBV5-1,CASSSGTGDEQYF
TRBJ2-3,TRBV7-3,CASSLPHGTQYF
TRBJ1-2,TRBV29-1,CSVVHPGTGDGYGYTF
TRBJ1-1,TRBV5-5,CASKTGVMGTEAFF
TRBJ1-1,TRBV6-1,CASRRGTGNTEAFF
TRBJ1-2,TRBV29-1,CSAPGYGSTNYGYTF
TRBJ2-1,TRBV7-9,CASSAPGGRGYNEQFF
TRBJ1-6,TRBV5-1,CASSSRSSSYNSPLHF
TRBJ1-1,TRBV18,CASSPPAGTDTEAFF
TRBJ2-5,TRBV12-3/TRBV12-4,CASSLQPGPQYF
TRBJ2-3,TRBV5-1,CASRWGVSTDTQYF
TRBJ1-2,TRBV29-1,CSVDRGANYGYTF
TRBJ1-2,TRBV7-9,CASSYGTGNGYTF
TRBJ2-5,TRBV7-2,CASSLKPNYYQETQYF
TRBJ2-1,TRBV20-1,CSAPGTSGRSYNEQFF
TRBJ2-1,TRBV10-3,CAISADGYNEQFF
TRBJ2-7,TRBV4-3,CASSRIGWTGEIDEQYF